These T cell receptor beta chains were read from a single sample in a study of cytomegalovirus exposure and HLA in healthy donors. TCRdb keeps only in-frame clones here, not all; method: immunoSEQ multiplex PCR. This sample has some 110,000 clones, with over 60% found just once. The sample taken for sequencing was PBMCs. The source is a man between 25 and 39 years old in good health and CMV-seropositive. Each CDR3 is given without its conserved first and last residue.

TRBJ2-1,12,TRBV19,ASSLTSGDNEQF
TRBJ2-7,14,TRBV15,ATSRGGTGGAYEQY
TRBJ2-3,12,TRBV5-1,ASSPGGATDTQY
TRBJ1-1,14,TRBV5-1,ASSSAPGGRNTEAF
TRBJ1-1,13,TRBV2,ASSSLDNMNTEAF
TRBJ2-7,13,TRBV28,ASSAAGTTPDEQY
TRBJ1-1,15,TRBV27,ASSPGVGRLTNTEAF
TRBJ2-3,13,TRBV9,ASSAARLATDTQY
TRBJ2-1,15,TRBV14,ASSQDLKGGAPHEQF
TRBJ2-1,13,TRBV7-7,ASSPSGGFYNEQF
TRBJ1-2,11,TRBV27,ASSLRQGNGYT
TRBJ1-2,11,TRBV28,ASSSEGVYGYT
TRBJ1-1,12,TRBV2,ASSEEGRYTEAF
TRBJ1-5,14,TRBV7-9,ASSSGTGSDNQPQH
TRBJ2-1,12,TRBV12-5,ASVPGQTYNEQF
TRBJ1-4,12,TRBV27,ASSLSAGNEKLF
TRBJ2-5,13,TRBV7-2,ASSLGTGFQETQY
TRBJ2-5,16,TRBV5-1,ASSRSFPAGGSQETQY
TRBJ2-5,14,TRBV5-4,ASSPQVGEYQETQY
TRBJ1-1,11,TRBV27,ASSFLNGDEAF
TRBJ2-7,15,TRBV4-3,ASSQELSGGSSYEQY
TRBJ1-1,11,TRBV7-9,ASSLEQNTEAF
TRBJ1-1,13,TRBV4-1,ASSHADRGPAEAF
TRBJ2-1,15,TRBV7-7,ASSLTYRTSGGNEQF
TRBJ2-3,11,TRBV9,ASSHGGEDTQY